The source of this T cell receptor (beta chain) is a study of cytomegalovirus exposure and HLA in healthy donors. Findings of the study overall: According to reports, the classifier identified cytomegalovirus status with high specificity and sensitivity.

With 60 Vbeta and 13 Jbeta primers, the PCR was carried out. Clones were sequenced by immunoSEQ multiplex PCR, and TCRdb holds only the in-frame ones, with some missing. The table has about 200,000 clones, 70% to 85% seen once. The CDR3 totals 18 residues. V was pared by 3 bases and J by 7 bases, with 27 bases between. The germline V gene encodes CDR1 MNHNS and CDR2 SASEGT. Worth noting for this clone: The antigen is unknown.

Sequencing was done on a sample of PBMCs. The V call is TRBV6-1, the J call TRBJ1-1; D possibly corresponds to TRBD1 (6 bases). The receptor was derived from a boy under 10 years old in good health and CMV-seronegative. In DNA form, the CDR3 reads TGTGCCAGCAGTGATTCCCCCTTGGGGTCTTGGGGGCTTGGTGAAGCTTTCTTT. This gives the protein CASSDSPLGSWGLGEAFF.